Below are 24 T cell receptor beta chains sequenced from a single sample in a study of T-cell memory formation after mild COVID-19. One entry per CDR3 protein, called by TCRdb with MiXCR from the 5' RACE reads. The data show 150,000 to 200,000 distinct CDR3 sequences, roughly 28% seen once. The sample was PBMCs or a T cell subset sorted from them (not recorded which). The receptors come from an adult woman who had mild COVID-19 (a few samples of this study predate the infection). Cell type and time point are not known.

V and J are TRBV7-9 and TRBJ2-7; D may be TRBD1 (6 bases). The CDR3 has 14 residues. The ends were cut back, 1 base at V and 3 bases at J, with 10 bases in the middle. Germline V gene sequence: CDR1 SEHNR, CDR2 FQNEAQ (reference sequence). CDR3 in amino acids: CASSLVAGVYEQYF. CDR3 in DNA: TGTGCCAGCAGCTTAGTGGCAGGGGTCTACGAGCAGTACTTC. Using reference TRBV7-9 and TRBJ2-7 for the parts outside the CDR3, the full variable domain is DTGVSQNPRHKITKRGQNVTFRCDPISEHNRLYWYRQTLGQGPEFLTYFQNEAQLEKSRLLSDRFSAERPKGSFSTLEIQRTEQGDSAMYLCASSLVAGVYEQYFGPGTRLTVT.

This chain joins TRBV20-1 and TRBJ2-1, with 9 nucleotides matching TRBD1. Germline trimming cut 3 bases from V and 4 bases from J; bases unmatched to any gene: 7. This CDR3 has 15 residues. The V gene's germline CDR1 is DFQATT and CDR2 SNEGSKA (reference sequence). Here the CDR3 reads CSASARDRAYNEQFF. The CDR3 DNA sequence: TGCAGTGCTAGCGCCCGGGACAGGGCTTACAATGAGCAGTTCTTC.

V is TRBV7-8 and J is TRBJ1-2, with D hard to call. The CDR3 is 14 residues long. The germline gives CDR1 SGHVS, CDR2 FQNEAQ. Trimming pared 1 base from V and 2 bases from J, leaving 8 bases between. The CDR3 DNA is TGTGCCAGCAGCTTAGTTACGGCGAACTATGGCTACACCTTC. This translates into CASSLVTANYGYTF.

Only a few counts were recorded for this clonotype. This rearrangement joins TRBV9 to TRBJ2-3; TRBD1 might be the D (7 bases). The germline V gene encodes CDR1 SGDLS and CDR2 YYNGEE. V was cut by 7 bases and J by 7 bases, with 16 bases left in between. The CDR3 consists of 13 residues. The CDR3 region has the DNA TGTGCCAGCGCCGCAGGGGGGCCGAATACGCAGTATTTT. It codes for CASAAGGPNTQYF.

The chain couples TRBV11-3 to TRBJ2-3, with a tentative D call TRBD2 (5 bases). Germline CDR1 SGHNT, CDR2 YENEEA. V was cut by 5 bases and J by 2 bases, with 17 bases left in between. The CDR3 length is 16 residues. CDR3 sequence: CASSPLWESITDTQYF. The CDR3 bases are TGTGCCAGCAGCCCCCTGTGGGAGTCGATCACAGATACGCAGTATTTT.

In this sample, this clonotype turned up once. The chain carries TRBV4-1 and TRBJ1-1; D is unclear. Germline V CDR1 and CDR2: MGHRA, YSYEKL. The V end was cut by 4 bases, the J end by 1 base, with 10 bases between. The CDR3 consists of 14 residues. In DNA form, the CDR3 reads TGCGCCAGCAGCCCCCTCGAGTGGAACACTGAAGCTTTCTTT. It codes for CASSPLEWNTEAFF.

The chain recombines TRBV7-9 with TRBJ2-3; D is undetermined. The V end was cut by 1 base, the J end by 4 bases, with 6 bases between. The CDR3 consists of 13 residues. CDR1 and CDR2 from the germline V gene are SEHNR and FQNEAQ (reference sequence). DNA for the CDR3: TGTGCCAGCAGCTTAGAACTACCAGATACGCAGTATTTT. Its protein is CASSLELPDTQYF.

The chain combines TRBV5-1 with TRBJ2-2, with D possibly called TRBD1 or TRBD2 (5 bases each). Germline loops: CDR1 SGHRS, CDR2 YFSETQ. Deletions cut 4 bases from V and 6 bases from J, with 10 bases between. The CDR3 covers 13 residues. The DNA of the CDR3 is TGCGCCAGCAGCGGGACCCTCGCCGGGGAGCTGTTTTTT. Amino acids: CASSGTLAGELFF.

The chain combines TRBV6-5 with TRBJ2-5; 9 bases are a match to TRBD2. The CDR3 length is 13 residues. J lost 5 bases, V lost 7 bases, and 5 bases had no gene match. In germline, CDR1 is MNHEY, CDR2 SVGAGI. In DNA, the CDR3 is TGTGCCAGCATAGCTAGCGGGACGGAGACCCAGTACTTC. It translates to CASIASGTETQYF.

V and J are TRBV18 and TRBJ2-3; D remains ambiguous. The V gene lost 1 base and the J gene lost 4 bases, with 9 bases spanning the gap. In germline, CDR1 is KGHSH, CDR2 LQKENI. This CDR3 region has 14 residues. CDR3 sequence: CASSPRRVADTQYF. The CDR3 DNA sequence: TGTGCCAGCTCACCACGACGGGTCGCAGATACGCAGTATTTT.

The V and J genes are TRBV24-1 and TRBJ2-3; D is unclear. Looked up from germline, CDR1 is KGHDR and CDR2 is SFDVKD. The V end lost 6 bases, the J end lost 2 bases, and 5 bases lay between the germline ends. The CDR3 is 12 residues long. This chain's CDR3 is CATSLSTDTQYF. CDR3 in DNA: TGTGCCACCAGTTTGTCCACAGATACGCAGTATTTT.

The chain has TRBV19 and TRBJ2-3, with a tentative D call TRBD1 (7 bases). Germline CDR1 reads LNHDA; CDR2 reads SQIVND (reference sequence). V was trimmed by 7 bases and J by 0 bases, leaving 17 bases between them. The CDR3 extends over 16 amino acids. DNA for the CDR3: TGTGCCAGTACCTATGCAGGGGGGACTAGCACAGATACGCAGTATTTT. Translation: CASTYAGGTSTDTQYF. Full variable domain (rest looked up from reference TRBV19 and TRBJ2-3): DGGITQSPKYLFRKEGQNVTLSCEQNLNHDAMYWYRQDPGQGLRLIYYSQIVNDFQKGDIAEGYSVSREKKESFPLTVTSAQKNPTAFYLCASTYAGGTSTDTQYFGPGTRLTVL.

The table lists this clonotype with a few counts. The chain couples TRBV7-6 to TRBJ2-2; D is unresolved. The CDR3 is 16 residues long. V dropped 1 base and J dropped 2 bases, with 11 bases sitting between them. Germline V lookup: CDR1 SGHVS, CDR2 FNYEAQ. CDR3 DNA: TGTGCCAGCAGCTTAGGACTGTCGCATAACACCGGGGAGCTGTTTTTT. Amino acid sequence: CASSLGLSHNTGELFF. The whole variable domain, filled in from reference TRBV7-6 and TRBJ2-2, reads GAGVSQSPRYKVTKRGQDVALRCDPISGHVSLYWYRQALGQGPEFLTYFNYEAQQDKSGLPNDRFSAERPEGSISTLTIQRTEQRDSAMYRCASSLGLSHNTGELFFGEGSRLTVL.

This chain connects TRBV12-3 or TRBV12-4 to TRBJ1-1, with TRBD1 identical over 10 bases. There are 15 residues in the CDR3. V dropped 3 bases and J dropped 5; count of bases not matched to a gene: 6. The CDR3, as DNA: TGTGCCAGCAGTTTTGGACAGGGGGTAATTACTGAAGCTTTCTTT. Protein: CASSFGQGVITEAFF.

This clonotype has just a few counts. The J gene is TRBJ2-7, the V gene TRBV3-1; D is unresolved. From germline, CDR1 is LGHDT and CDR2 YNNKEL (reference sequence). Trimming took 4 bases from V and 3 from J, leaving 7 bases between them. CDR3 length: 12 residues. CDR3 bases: TGTGCCAGCAGCCTTGTGAACTACGAGCAGTACTTC. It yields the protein CASSLVNYEQYF.

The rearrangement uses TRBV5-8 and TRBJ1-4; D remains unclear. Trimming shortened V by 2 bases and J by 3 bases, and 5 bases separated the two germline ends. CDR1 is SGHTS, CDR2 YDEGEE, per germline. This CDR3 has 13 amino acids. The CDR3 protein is CASSFGANEKLFF. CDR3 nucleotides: TGTGCCAGCAGCTTCGGAGCTAATGAAAAACTGTTTTTT.

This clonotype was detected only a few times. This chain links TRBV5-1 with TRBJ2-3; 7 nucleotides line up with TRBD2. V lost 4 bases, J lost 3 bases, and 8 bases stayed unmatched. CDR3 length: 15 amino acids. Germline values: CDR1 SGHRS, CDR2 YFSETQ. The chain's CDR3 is CASSVGGSWTDTQYF. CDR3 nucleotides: TGCGCCAGCAGCGTGGGCGGGAGTTGGACAGATACGCAGTATTTT.

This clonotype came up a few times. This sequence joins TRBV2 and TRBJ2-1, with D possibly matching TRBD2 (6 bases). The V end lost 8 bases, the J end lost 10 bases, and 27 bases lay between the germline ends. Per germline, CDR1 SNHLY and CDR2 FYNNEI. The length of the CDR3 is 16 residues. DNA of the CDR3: TGTGCCAGCTCCTCCGCCGTTGGCGGGGTCTCCTGGGAGCAGTTCTTC. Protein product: CASSSAVGGVSWEQFF.

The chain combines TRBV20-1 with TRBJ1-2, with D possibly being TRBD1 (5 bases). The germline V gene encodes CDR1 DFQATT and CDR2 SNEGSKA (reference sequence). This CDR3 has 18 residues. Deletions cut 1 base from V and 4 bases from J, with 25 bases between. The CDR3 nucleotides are TGCAGTGCTAGAGTGGAGTCAGATTCGGGGCCGAACTTCTATGGCTACACCTTC. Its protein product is CSARVESDSGPNFYGYTF.

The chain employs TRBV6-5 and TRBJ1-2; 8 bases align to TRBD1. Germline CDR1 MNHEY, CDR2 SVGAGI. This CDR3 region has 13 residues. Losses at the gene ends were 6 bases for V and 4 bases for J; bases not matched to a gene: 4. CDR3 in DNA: TGTGCCAGCAGAAACGACAGGGGCTATGGCTACACCTTC. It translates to CASRNDRGYGYTF.

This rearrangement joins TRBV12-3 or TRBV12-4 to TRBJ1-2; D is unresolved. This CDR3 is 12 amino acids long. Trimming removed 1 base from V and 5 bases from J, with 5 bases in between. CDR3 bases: TGTGCCAGCAGTTTAGAATGGTATGGCTACACCTTC. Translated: CASSLEWYGYTF.

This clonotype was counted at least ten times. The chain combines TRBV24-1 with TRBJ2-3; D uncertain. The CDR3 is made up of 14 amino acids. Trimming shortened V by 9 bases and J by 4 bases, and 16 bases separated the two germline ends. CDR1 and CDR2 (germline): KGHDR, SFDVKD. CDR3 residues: CATRSRAASDTQYF. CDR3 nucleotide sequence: TGTGCCACCCGGTCTAGGGCAGCCTCAGATACGCAGTATTTT.

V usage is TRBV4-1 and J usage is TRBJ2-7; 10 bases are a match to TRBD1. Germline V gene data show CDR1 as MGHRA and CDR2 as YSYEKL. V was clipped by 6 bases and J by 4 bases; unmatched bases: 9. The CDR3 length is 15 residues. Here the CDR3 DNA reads TGCGCCAGCAGGGCGCCCGGGACAGGGGATTACGAGCAGTACTTC. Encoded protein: CASRAPGTGDYEQYF.

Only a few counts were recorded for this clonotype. The CDR3 region has the DNA TGTGCCAGCAGCGGCTCCAGCGGGAGGAGGGAGACCCAGTACTTC. Its protein product is CASSGSSGRRETQYF. This rearrangement joins TRBV2 to TRBJ2-5; 9 bases are a match to TRBD2. The CDR3 is 15 residues long. From germline, CDR1 is SNHLY and CDR2 FYNNEI. V lost 6 bases and J lost 5; bases outside the gene matches: 10.